This T cell receptor beta chain stems from a study of blood T cell repertoires in COVID-19. Study summary: T cells, B-cell-depleted T cells, or PBMCs provided the cDNA or gDNA that served as material.

From germline, CDR1 is SNHLY and CDR2 FYNNEI. The CDR3 runs to 15 residues. J lost 7 bases, V lost 6 bases, and 7 bases had no gene match. Produced via immunoSEQ multiplex PCR; TCRdb's table is partial and in-frame only. The sample has some 82,000 clones; 81% are singletons. The rearrangement links TRBV2 to TRBJ2-1; 12 nucleotides agree with TRBD2. The source material was peripheral blood. The receptor was derived from an older man with acute or convalescent COVID-19. In nucleotides, the CDR3 is TGTGCCAGCAGCGAGACTAGCGGGAGTGAGAATGAGCAGTTCTTC. Its translation is CASSETSGSENEQFF.